This T cell receptor (beta chain) was identified during a study of T cells in Graves' hyperthyroidism and ophthalmopathy. This clonotype was counted only a few times. The source material, RNA transcripts, was used to amplify TCR beta CDR3 regions. TCR CDR3 underwent first-round RT-PCR with the HTBI primer set. TCRdb re-derived calls from the multiplex PCR reads in MiXCR, one entry per CDR3 protein. The data contain roughly 380,000 distinct CDR3 sequences, roughly 15% of them singletons. CDR3 length equals 18 residues. With V trimmed by 5 bases and J by 0 bases, 10 bases remained unmatched. Germline V lookup: CDR1 LNHDA, CDR2 SQIVND (reference sequence).

The J gene is TRBJ2-4, the V gene TRBV19; 10 bases are shared with TRBD2. This receptor was taken from a woman between 18 and 29 years old with Graves' hyperthyroidism. The sequenced sample was blood. The CDR3 reads CASSLASGSEIAKNIQYF. In nucleotides, the CDR3 is TGTGCCAGTAGTCTGGCTAGCGGGAGCGAGATAGCCAAAAACATTCAGTACTTC.